Sequencing of this T cell receptor (beta chain) was carried out in a study of cytomegalovirus exposure and HLA in healthy donors. The germline V gene has CDR1 MDHEN and CDR2 SYDVKM. The CDR3 loop spans 18 amino acids. J lost 7 bases, V lost 3 bases, and 15 bases had no gene match. This clone was observed a single time. PCR involved 60 Vbeta and 13 Jbeta primers. Some clones are missing from TCRdb's copy, which holds only in-frame ones; the method was immunoSEQ multiplex PCR. The sample carries about 92,000 clones, approximately 84% recorded once. Sequenced input: PBMCs. The clonotype comes from a girl aged 2 to 9 in good health and CMV-seropositive. The chain joins TRBV28 to TRBJ2-1; TRBD2 aligns across 10 bases. The CDR3 DNA follows: TGTGCCAGCAGTTTCGGCCTGAGGCTAGCGGGAGTAGGGAATGAGCAGTTCTTC. This codes for CASSFGLRLAGVGNEQFF.